This passage covers 14 T cell receptor beta chains from one sample sequenced in a study of blood T cell repertoires in COVID-19. Assay used: immunoSEQ multiplex PCR; TCRdb lists only in-frame clones, some missing. Found here are around 16,000 clones, approximately 86% of them singletons; the top ten hold 2.5% to 3.5%. The sequenced sample consisted of peripheral blood. The receptor set was obtained from a human donor in a cohort sampled during active COVID-19.

V usage is TRBV9 and J usage is TRBJ2-3; the match to TRBD1 covers 8 bases. Losses at the gene ends were 9 bases for V and 6 bases for J; bases not matched to a gene: 6. This CDR3 region has 12 residues. Germline V lookup: CDR1 SGDLS, CDR2 YYNGEE. The CDR3 region is CATDRVFDTQYF. The CDR3 nucleotides are TGTGCCACGGACAGGGTGTTCGATACGCAGTATTTT.

This chain joins TRBV7-3 and TRBJ1-1; TRBD1 aligns across 8 bases. The V gene end was trimmed by 5 bases and the J gene end by 4 bases; junction bases not matched to a gene: 9. The CDR3 runs to 15 residues. Germline CDR1 reads SGHTA; CDR2 reads FQGTGA. CDR3 in amino acids: CASSPTGTGGTEAFF. Written as DNA, the CDR3 is TGTGCCAGCAGCCCTACTGGGACAGGTGGCACTGAAGCTTTCTTT. The full variable domain, rest sourced from reference TRBV7-3 and TRBJ1-1, is GAGVSQTPSNKVTEKGKYVELRCDPISGHTALYWYRQSLGQGPEFLIYFQGTGAADDSGLPNDRFFAVRPEGSVSTLKIQRTERGDSAVYLCASSPTGTGGTEAFFGQGTRLTVV.

This rearrangement joins TRBV6-2 or TRBV6-3 to TRBJ2-5; 8 bases are a match to TRBD2. This CDR3 has 15 amino acids. Germline loops: CDR1 MNHEY, CDR2 SVGEGT. Trimming took 5 bases from V and 5 from J; bases not matched to a gene: 10. The CDR3 protein is CASSQLGLEVETQYF. The CDR3 DNA reads as TGTGCCAGCAGTCAATTGGGACTAGAGGTTGAGACCCAGTACTTC.

The chain uses TRBV12-3 or TRBV12-4 and TRBJ1-2, with TRBD1 matching 7 bases. The CDR3 is 13 residues long. V trimming: 0 bases; J trimming: 5 bases; junction bases outside the gene matches: 0. CDR3 sequence reads: CASSLATGYGYTF. DNA for the CDR3: TGTGCCAGCAGTTTAGCGACAGGGTATGGCTACACCTTC.

The CDR3 DNA is TGTGCCAGCATCGACAGGGAATATAGCAATCAGCCCCAGCATTTT. This gives the protein CASIDREYSNQPQHF. The chain recombines TRBV9 with TRBJ1-5; 7 positions agree with TRBD1. Per germline, CDR1 SGDLS and CDR2 YYNGEE. The V gene end was trimmed by 6 bases and the J gene end by 0 bases; junction bases not matched to a gene: 6. This CDR3 region has 15 residues.

This rearrangement joins TRBV25-1 to TRBJ1-1; no definite D call. Per germline, CDR1 MGHDK and CDR2 SYGVNS. The CDR3 runs to 14 residues. V was clipped by 0 bases and J by 2 bases, with 7 bases between them. The CDR3 nucleotides are TGTGCCAGCAGTGAATATCGAGCCAACACTGAAGCTTTCTTT. Translated: CASSEYRANTEAFF.

The chain is built from TRBV9 and TRBJ1-1, with D possibly matching TRBD1 (5 bases). V was cut by 1 base and J by 4 bases, with 26 bases left in between. This CDR3 is 19 amino acids long. Per germline, CDR1 SGDLS and CDR2 YYNGEE. Here the CDR3 DNA reads TGTGCCAGCAGCGTAACCCGGGGACTTCCAGGGTCTAAAGGCACTGAAGCTTTCTTT. Amino acids: CASSVTRGLPGSKGTEAFF.

This chain joins TRBV6-4 and TRBJ1-2, with 9 bases lining up with TRBD1. CDR3 size: 15 residues. CDR1 and CDR2 from the germline V gene are MRHNA and SNTAGT. V shed 0 bases and J 6 bases; nucleotides not matched to a gene: 5. For the CDR3, the DNA is TGTGCCAGCAGTGACTCGAGTTGGGACAGGGATGGCTACACCTTC. Protein sequence: CASSDSSWDRDGYTF.

The rearrangement links TRBV15 to TRBJ2-5; 10 bases match TRBD2. CDR3 size: 16 residues. J gave up 7 bases and V 4 bases, and 12 bases lay outside the gene matches. Germline lookup yields CDR1 LNHNV and CDR2 YYDKDF (reference sequence). CDR3 sequence: CATSTWGSGRSGTQYF. In DNA form, the CDR3 reads TGTGCCACCAGCACTTGGGGTAGCGGGAGGTCGGGGACCCAGTACTTC.

The genes are TRBV19 and TRBJ1-4, with TRBD1 matching 8 bases. The CDR3 sequence is 18 residues long. Trimming at V came to 3 bases and at J to 5 bases, leaving 14 bases not matched to a gene. Germline CDR1 and CDR2: LNHDA and SQIVND (reference sequence). The CDR3: CASSMGDRRLSGNEKLFF. Written as DNA, the CDR3 is TGTGCCAGTAGTATGGGGGACAGGAGGCTTTCGGGAAATGAAAAACTGTTTTTT.

This sequence joins TRBV7-9 and TRBJ1-1; possibly TRBD1 for D (5 bases). The V end was cut by 1 base, the J end by 0 bases, with 18 bases between. This CDR3 has 18 amino acids. Germline loops: CDR1 SEHNR, CDR2 FQNEAQ (reference sequence). The CDR3 nucleotides are TGTGCCAGCAGCTTAGTACGGGGGAGGGATTTCATGAACACTGAAGCTTTCTTT. This translates into CASSLVRGRDFMNTEAFF.

This clone was picked up one time. The chain couples TRBV4-1 to TRBJ1-1, with D tentatively TRBD1 (5 bases). The CDR3 covers 18 residues. CDR1 and CDR2 from the germline V gene are MGHRA and YSYEKL. V shed 1 base and J shed 0 bases, with 18 bases lying between them. The CDR3, as DNA: TGCGCCAGCAGCCAAGTTCTGGCCCCGGCGACAGTGAACACTGAAGCTTTCTTT. It yields the protein CASSQVLAPATVNTEAFF.

The sample holds one count of this clone. The chain couples TRBV9 to TRBJ2-2, with TRBD1 identical over 9 bases. Looked up from germline, CDR1 is SGDLS and CDR2 is YYNGEE. With V trimmed by 3 bases and J by 4 bases, 4 bases remained unmatched. This CDR3 is built from 15 residues. This chain's CDR3 is CASSADRGATGELFF. CDR3 bases: TGTGCCAGCAGCGCGGACAGGGGAGCCACCGGGGAGCTGTTTTTT.

This clone has a single count. CDR3 amino acids: CASNRLGSSTDTQYF. For the CDR3, the DNA is TGTGCCAGCAACAGACTCGGGAGCAGCACAGATACGCAGTATTTT. The chain couples TRBV3-1 (or the pseudogene TRBV3-2) to TRBJ2-3; possibly TRBD2 for D (6 bases). Between the trimmed V and J ends, which lost 7 bases and 0 bases, there was a span of 14 bases. The CDR3 extends over 15 amino acids. Germline V gene sequence: CDR1 LGHDT, CDR2 YNNKEL (reference sequence).